This is a list of T cell receptor beta chains from one sample in a study of OX40 agonist ivuxolimab in advanced cancers. Method: immunoSEQ multiplex PCR; TCRdb's copy keeps in-frame clones and lacks some. The sample contains roughly 70,000 clones, around 90% of which appear only once. The sample consisted of CD4+ or CD8+ T cells sorted from blood, taken in a trial of the OX40 agonist ivuxolimab. The receptors stem from an adult with an advanced solid tumor such as melanoma, head and neck, liver or kidney cancer. CDR3s leave out the opening cysteine and the closing phenylalanine or tryptophan. Each record gives: J gene, V gene, CDR3 protein.

>TRBJ1-4|TRBV9
ASSPPGTTNEKLF
>TRBJ2-7|TRBV5-1
ASSLGGVDEQY
>TRBJ1-2|TRBV7-3
ASSSGGQDYSYGYT
>TRBJ2-5|TRBV5-4
ASSLTDLAGETQY
>TRBJ2-2|TRBV29-1
SGSGGSTGELF
>TRBJ1-1|TRBV6-6
ASSYSWTGNTEAF
>TRBJ2-3|TRBV15
ATSVGGSTDTQY
>TRBJ1-1|TRBV19
ASSIPTGRNTEAF
>TRBJ2-1|TRBV9
AEARVGHEQF
>TRBJ2-7|TRBV6-5
ASSAETYEQY
>TRBJ2-3|TRBV9
ASSVDGKGDTQY
>TRBJ2-7|TRBV27
ASSFTGGVYEQY
>TRBJ2-1|TRBV19
ASSTGTSGPLSYNEQF
>TRBJ2-7|TRBV27
ASSWGLDYEQY
>TRBJ2-1|TRBV7-9
ASSLPGRGYNEQF
>TRBJ2-5|TRBV27
ASSLIGDIQETQY
>TRBJ2-5|TRBV14
ASSQGGTGEKETQY
>TRBJ2-7|TRBV5-4
ASSKGQGWEQY
>TRBJ1-1|TRBV6-5
ASSPLLSHTEAF
>TRBJ1-2|TRBV6-5
ASLAGGGYT
>TRBJ1-5|TRBV2
ASIGTDGFDQPQH
>TRBJ2-1|TRBV29-1
SVAKFRGSEQF
>TRBJ2-1|TRBV27
ASSLLASYNEQF
>TRBJ1-1|TRBV27
ASSLQPGGRNTEAF
>TRBJ1-2|TRBV11-2
ASSLDPGLDGYT
>TRBJ1-5|TRBV6-1
ASSELGREGQPQH
>TRBJ1-2|TRBV19
ASSPPRGANT
>TRBJ2-7|TRBV27
ASSPRTGLDNEQY
>TRBJ1-1|TRBV7-8
ASSFGTGGNTEAF
>TRBJ1-2|TRBV19
ASSIAAGRLDGYT
>TRBJ2-1|TRBV5-4
ASSFLPDEQF
>TRBJ2-1|TRBV6-4
ASSDSGRRNNEQF
>TRBJ2-1|TRBV13
ASSGRQDEQF
>TRBJ2-7|TRBV2
ASQGLAASYEQY
>TRBJ2-5|TRBV5-8
ASSLLGLETQY
>TRBJ1-5|TRBV19
ASSIDLESNQPQH
>TRBJ1-5|TRBV28
ASSPDSRAKSIQAQH